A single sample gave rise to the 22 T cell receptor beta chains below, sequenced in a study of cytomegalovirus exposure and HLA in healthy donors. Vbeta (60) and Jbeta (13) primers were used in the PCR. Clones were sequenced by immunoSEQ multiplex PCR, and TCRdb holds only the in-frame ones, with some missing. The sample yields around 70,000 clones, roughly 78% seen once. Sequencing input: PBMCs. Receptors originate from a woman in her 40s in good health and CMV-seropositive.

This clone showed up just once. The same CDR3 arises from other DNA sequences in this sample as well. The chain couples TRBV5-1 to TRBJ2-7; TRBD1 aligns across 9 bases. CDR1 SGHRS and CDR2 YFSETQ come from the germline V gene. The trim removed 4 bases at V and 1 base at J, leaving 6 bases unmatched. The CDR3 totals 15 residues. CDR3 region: CASSLGQGLSYEQYF. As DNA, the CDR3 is TGCGCCAGCAGCCTCGGACAGGGGTTATCCTACGAGCAGTACTTC.

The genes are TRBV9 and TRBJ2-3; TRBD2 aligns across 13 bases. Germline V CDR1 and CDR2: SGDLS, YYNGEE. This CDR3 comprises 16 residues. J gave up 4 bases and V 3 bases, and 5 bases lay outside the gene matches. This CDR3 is CASSGLAGGGADTQYF. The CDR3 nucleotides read TGTGCCAGCAGCGGACTAGCGGGGGGCGGGGCAGATACGCAGTATTTT.

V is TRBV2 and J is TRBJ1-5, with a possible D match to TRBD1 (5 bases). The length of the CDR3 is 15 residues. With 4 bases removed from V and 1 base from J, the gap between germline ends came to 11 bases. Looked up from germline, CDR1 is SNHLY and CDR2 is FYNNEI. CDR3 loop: CASSVTRQSNQPQHF. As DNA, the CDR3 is TGTGCCAGCAGTGTGACGAGACAGAGCAATCAGCCCCAGCATTTT.

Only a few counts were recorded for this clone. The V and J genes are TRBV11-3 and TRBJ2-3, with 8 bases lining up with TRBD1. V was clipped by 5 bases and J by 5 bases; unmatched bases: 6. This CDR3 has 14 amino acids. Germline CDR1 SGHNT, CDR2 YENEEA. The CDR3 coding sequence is TGTGCCAGCAGCCACACAGGGGGTGGAGATACGCAGTATTTT. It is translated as CASSHTGGGDTQYF.

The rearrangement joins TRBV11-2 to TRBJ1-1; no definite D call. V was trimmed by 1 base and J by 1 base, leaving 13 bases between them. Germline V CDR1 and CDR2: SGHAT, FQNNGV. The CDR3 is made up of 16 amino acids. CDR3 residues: CASSLGSYSPNTEAFF. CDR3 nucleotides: TGTGCCAGCAGCTTAGGGTCCTATAGCCCGAACACTGAAGCTTTCTTT.

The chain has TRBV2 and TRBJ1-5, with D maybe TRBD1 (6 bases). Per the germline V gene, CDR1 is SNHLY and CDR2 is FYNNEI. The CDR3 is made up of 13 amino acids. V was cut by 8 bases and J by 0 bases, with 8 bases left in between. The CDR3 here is CASGTYSNQPQHF. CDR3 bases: TGTGCCAGCGGGACATATAGCAATCAGCCCCAGCATTTT.

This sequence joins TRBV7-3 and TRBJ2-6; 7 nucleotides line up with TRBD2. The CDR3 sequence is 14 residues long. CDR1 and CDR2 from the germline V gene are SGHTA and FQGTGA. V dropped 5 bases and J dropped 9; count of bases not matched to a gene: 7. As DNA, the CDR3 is TGTGCCAGCAGCCACGGAGGGGAGGGCAACGTCCTGACTTTC. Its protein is CASSHGGEGNVLTF.

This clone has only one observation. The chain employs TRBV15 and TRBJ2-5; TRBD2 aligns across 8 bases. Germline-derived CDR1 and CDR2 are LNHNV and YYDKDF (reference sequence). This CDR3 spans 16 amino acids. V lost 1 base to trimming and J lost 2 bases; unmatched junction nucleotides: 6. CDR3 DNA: TGTGCCACCAGCAGAGTTCGGGCTAGCGGGCAAGAGACCCAGTACTTC. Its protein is CATSRVRASGQETQYF.

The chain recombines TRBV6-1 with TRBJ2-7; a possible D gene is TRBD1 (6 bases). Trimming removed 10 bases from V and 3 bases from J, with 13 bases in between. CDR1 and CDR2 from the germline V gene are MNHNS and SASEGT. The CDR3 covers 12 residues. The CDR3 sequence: CATERTVYEQYF. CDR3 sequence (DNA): TGTGCCACCGAGAGGACAGTCTACGAGCAGTACTTC.

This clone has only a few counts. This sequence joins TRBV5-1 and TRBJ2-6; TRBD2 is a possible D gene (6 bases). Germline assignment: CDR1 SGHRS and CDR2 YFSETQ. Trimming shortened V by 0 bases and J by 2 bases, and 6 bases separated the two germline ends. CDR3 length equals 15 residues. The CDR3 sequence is CASSLAGAGANVLTF. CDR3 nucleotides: TGCGCCAGCAGCTTGGCGGGAGCTGGGGCCAACGTCCTGACTTTC.

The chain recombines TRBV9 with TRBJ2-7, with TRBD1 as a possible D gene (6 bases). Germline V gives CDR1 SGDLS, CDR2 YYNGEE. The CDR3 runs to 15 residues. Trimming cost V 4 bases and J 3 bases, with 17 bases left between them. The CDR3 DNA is TGTGCCAGCAGCCCGGGGTCGGCAGGGGTCTACGAGCAGTACTTC. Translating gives CASSPGSAGVYEQYF.

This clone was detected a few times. This CDR3 reads CASSPTGASYEQYF. In DNA form, the CDR3 reads TGTGCCAGCAGCCCTACAGGGGCCAGCTACGAGCAGTACTTC. This chain connects TRBV6-4 to TRBJ2-7; TRBD1 agrees at 7 bases. The CDR3 loop spans 14 amino acids. The ends lost 6 bases at V and 3 bases at J; junction bases unmatched: 8. Germline lookup yields CDR1 MRHNA and CDR2 SNTAGT.

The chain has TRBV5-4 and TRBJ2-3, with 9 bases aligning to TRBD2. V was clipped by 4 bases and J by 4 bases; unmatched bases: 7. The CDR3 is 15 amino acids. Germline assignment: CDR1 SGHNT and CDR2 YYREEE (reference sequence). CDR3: CASSQDRGGADTQYF. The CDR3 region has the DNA TGTGCCAGCAGCCAAGATCGCGGGGGGGCAGATACGCAGTATTTT. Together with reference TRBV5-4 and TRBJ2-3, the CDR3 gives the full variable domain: ETGVTQSPTHLIKTRGQQVTLRCSSQSGHNTVSWYQQALGQGPQFIFQYYREEENGRGNFPPRFSGLQFPNYSSELNVNALELDDSALYLCASSQDRGGADTQYFGPGTRLTVL.

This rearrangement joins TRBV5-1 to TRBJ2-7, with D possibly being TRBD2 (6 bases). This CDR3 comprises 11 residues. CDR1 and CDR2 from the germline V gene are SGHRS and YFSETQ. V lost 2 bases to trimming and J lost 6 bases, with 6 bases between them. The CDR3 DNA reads TGCGCCAGCAGCTTCGGGGGCGAGCAGTACTTC. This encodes CASSFGGEQYF.

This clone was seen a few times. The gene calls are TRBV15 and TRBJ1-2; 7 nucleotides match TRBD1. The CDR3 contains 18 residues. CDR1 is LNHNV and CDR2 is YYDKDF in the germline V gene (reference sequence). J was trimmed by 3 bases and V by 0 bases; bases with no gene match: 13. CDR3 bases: TGTGCCACCAGCAGAGATCTTAATATAGGGGGCCGGGACTATGGCTACACCTTC. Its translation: CATSRDLNIGGRDYGYTF.

The CDR3 is CASTMTHNEQFF. The CDR3 DNA is TGTGCCAGCACTATGACACACAATGAGCAGTTCTTC. V usage is TRBV6-1 and J usage is TRBJ2-1; no clear D gene. This CDR3 contains 12 residues. The germline V gene has CDR1 MNHNS and CDR2 SASEGT. V was clipped by 7 bases and J by 5 bases, with 9 bases between them.

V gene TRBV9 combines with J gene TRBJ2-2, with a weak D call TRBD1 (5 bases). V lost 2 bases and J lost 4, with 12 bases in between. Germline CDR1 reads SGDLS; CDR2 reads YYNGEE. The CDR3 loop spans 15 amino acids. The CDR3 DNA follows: TGTGCCAGCAGCGTCCCAGGGTCGGGCACCGGGGAGCTGTTTTTT. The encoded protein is CASSVPGSGTGELFF.

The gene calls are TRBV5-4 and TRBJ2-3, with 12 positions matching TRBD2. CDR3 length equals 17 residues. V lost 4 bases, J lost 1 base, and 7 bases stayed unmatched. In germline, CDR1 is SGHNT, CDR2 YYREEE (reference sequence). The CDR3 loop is CASSPSGGALGTDTQYF. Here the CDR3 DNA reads TGTGCCAGCAGCCCTAGCGGGGGGGCTCTGGGCACAGATACGCAGTATTTT.

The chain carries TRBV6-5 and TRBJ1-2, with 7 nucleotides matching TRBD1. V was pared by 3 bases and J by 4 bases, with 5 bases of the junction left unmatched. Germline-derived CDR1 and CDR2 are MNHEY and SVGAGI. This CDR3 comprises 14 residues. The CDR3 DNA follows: TGTGCCAGCAGTTATGGCAGGGGGGTCTATGGCTACACCTTC. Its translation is CASSYGRGVYGYTF.

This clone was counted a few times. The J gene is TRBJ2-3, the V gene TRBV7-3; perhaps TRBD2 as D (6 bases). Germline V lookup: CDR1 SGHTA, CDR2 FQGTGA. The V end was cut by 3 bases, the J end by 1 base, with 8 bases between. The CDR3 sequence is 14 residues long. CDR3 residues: CASSLGLGTDTQYF. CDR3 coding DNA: TGTGCCAGCAGCTTGGGACTGGGCACAGATACGCAGTATTTT.

The CDR3 sequence: CASSQDHSPQETQYF. The CDR3 region has the DNA TGTGCCAGCAGCCAAGACCACAGCCCTCAGGAGACCCAGTACTTC. This rearrangement joins TRBV14 to TRBJ2-5; D call uncertain. Germline V gives CDR1 SGHDN, CDR2 FVKESK. The CDR3 sequence is 15 residues long. V lost 0 bases and J lost 5, with 13 bases in between.

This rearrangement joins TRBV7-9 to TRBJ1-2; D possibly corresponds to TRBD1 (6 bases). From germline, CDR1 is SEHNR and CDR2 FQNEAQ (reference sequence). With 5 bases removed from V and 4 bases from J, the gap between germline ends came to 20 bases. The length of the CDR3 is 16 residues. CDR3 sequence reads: CASSPQGWGIGYGYTF. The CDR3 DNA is TGTGCCAGCAGCCCACAGGGTTGGGGAATTGGCTATGGCTACACCTTC.